This T cell receptor beta chain appears in the sequencing data of a study of T cells after yellow fever vaccination. On the study more broadly: Preparation used SMART-Seq v4 Ultra Low Input for the low-cell-number fractions. Study-level findings and limits: At 95% to 98% for CD4 and roughly 87% for CD8, most primary-vaccination clones showed up again after the booster. There was a possibility that FACS-sorted repertoires contained abundant clonotypes contaminating from the bulk population.

This clonotype showed up just a few times. Its target is not known. Generation of TCR cDNA used 5'RACE template switching (which added a universal primer site and UMIs). MiXCR, run by TCRdb on the 5' RACE reads, gives a single entry per CDR3 protein. The table includes approximately 600,000 distinct CDR3 sequences, 10% to 15% detected once. Germline V lookup: CDR1 SGHKS, CDR2 YYEKEE (reference sequence). The CDR3 sequence is 14 residues long. V lost 0 bases to trimming and J lost 3 bases, with 7 bases between them. The chain has TRBV5-5 and TRBJ2-1; D unclear. This TCR came from a man aged 30 to 39 who received the YFV17D yellow fever vaccine. The starting material was PBMCs, obtained on the day of the yellow fever booster vaccination. CDR3 protein: CASSLGRDYNEQFF. DNA of the CDR3: TGTGCCAGCAGCTTGGGTCGCGACTACAATGAGCAGTTCTTC.